This TCR beta chain appears in the sequencing data of a study of T cell repertoires in cytomegalovirus infection. Study background: Indications came from public TCR beta signatures; they pointed to CMV infection and to a matching HLA type.

This clonotype was observed many times. Antigen specificity is unknown. TCRdb re-analysed the reads in MiXCR, keeping a single row per CDR3 protein. The sample includes about 360,000 distinct CDR3 sequences, 15% to 20% of them seen just once. General study points: Dominant in the ex vivo response were TCR beta clonotypes restricted by HLA-C and specific for CMV. Carriage of CMV together with the relevant HLA was identifiable through cumulative public TCR beta family frequency.

This TCR was recovered from a human donor in good health (CMV status not recorded). Some clones in this sample may be carry-over from other donors' samples. Sequencing was done on a sample of PBMCs.

The CDR3 region has the DNA TGTGCCAGCAGCCCATTGCGGGCCGTCTCCTACGAGCAGTACTTC. Its translation: CASSPLRAVSYEQYF. J is TRBJ2-7 and V is TRBV7-8, with D possibly matching TRBD2 (5 bases). V was cut by 5 bases and J by 0 bases, with 14 bases left in between. This CDR3 contains 15 residues. In germline, CDR1 is SGHVS, CDR2 FQNEAQ.